A single T cell receptor (beta chain) is shown here with its context. This record belongs to a study of technical replicates of blood from several donors. CDR3 length: 15 residues. The germline CDR1 and CDR2 sequences are SGHTA and FQGTGA. V lost 11 bases and J lost 2; bases outside the gene matches: 11. The method was immunoSEQ multiplex PCR; TCRdb's version includes in-frame clones alone and lacks a portion of them. The sample shows about 81,000 clones, 70% to 90% of them seen only once. This TCR came from a human donor in good health. Some clones in this sample may be carry-over from other donors' samples. The material sequenced was PBMCs. The rearrangement uses TRBV7-3 and TRBJ2-1; 8 bases line up with TRBD2. In nucleotides, the CDR3 is TGTGCCCCCATCGTCGGGAGGGGCCCCTACAATGAGCAGTTCTTC. This translates into CAPIVGRGPYNEQFF.